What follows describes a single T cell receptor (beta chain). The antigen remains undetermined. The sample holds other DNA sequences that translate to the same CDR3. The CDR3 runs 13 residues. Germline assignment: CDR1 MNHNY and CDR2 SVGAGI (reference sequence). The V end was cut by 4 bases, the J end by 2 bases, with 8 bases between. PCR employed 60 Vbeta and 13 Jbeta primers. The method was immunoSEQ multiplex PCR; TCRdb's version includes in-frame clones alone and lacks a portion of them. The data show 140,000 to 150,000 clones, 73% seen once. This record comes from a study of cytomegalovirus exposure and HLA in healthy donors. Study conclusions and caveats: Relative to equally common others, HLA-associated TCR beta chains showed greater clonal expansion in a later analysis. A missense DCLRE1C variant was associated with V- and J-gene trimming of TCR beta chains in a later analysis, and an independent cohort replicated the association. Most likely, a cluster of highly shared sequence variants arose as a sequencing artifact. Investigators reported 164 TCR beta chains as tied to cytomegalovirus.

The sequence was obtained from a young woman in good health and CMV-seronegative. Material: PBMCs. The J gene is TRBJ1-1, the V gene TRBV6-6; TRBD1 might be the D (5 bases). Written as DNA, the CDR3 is TGTGCCAGCAGTTTAACAGGAAACACTGAAGCTTTCTTT. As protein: CASSLTGNTEAFF.